This T cell receptor (beta chain) derives from a study of blood T cell repertoires in COVID-19. Study-level background: There were acute and convalescent COVID-19 samples, and they came from the United States, Italy and Spain. The analysed material was cDNA or gDNA that came from T cells, B-cell-depleted T cells, or PBMCs.

Patients from Seattle were sampled longitudinally, starting during active infection. Trimming shortened V by 5 bases and J by 3 bases, and 11 bases separated the two germline ends. The CDR3 length is 13 residues. In the original analysis: Reference gene primers were amplified, and this amplification served to estimate nucleated cell counts. Assay: immunoSEQ multiplex PCR; the TCRdb copy retains only in-frame clones and omits some. V, J and clone size are those of that table, while D and trimming were read from the DNA. The sample lists approximately 70,000 clones; 91% were seen once. Sequenced input: peripheral blood. This receptor was obtained from a man between 50 and 59 years old with COVID-19, enrolled during active disease. This sequence joins TRBV12-3 or TRBV12-4 and TRBJ2-7, with D tentatively TRBD1 (5 bases). In nucleotides, the CDR3 is TGTGCCAGCAGTCACGACAGTAACTACGAGCAGTACTTC. As protein: CASSHDSNYEQYF.